This T cell receptor (beta chain) is from a study of Tregs in tolerant kidney transplant recipients. Using immunoSEQ multiplex PCR, the repertoire was profiled, and TCRdb retains in-frame clones only, with some absent. This table has tens of thousands of clones, roughly nine tenths appearing once. This clone was counted a few times. Antigen specificity is unknown. Findings and caveats of the study: No direct test of biological reproducibility was done here.

The CDR3 covers 18 residues. Germline V gene data show CDR1 as SEHNR and CDR2 as FQNEAQ (reference sequence). V was pared by 1 base and J by 4 bases, with 13 bases of the junction left unmatched. Sequenced material: Tregs from blood. The rearrangement uses TRBV7-9 and TRBJ2-3, with 8 bases aligning to TRBD2. This receptor was identified in a human donor in good health. CDR3 in DNA: TGTGCCAGCAGCTTAGGTATCGGGGGGGCCGTCGGTCCAGATACGCAGTATTTT. Translated: CASSLGIGGAVGPDTQYF.